This is a list of T cell receptor beta chains from one sample in a study of blood T cell repertoires in COVID-19. TCRdb's table, derived via immunoSEQ multiplex PCR, lists solely in-frame clones and lacks some. The sample has around 140,000 clones, roughly 88% seen once. Sequenced material: peripheral blood. The receptors shown here come from a man aged 55-75 years with active or convalescent COVID-19. Each CDR3 is given with its conserved first and last residue. D genes are given only for firm matches. Clone size appears in some rows only: once, few, many, or a class for an expanded clone.

v_call,clone_size,j_call,d_call,cdr3_nt,cdr3_aa
TRBV5-4,-,TRBJ1-2,TRBD1,TGTGCCAGCAGCCGAGCCGGTCCAGGGGGACGTGGCTACACCTTC,CASSRAGPGGRGYTF
TRBV5-1,-,TRBJ2-5,-,TGCGCCAGCAGCTCAGCGGAGACCCAGTACTTC,CASSSAETQYF
TRBV28,-,TRBJ2-7,TRBD1,TGTGCCAGCAGTTTGGGACCGGGACAGGGGAGCTCCTACGAGCAGTACTTC,CASSLGPGQGSSYEQYF
TRBV18,few,TRBJ2-7,TRBD1,TGTGCCAGCTCACCACCGGGACAGAGCTACGAGCAGTACTTC,CASSPPGQSYEQYF
TRBV10-3,-,TRBJ1-1,-,TGTGCCATCAGTGAGCACTTACCCTTACAGGTCTCGAACACTGAAGCTTTCTTT,CAISEHLPLQVSNTEAFF
TRBV28,-,TRBJ2-7,-,TGTGCCAGCAGTTTCAACTACGAGCAGTACTTC,CASSFNYEQYF
TRBV21-1,-,TRBJ1-5,-,TGTGCCAGCAGCTCCCCGGGGTTCCCTGACCATATGAGCAATCAGCCCCAGCATTTT,CASSSPGFPDHMSNQPQHF
TRBV7-9,-,TRBJ2-1,TRBD2,TGTGCCCTGGGGACTAGCGCCAACAATGAGCAGTTCTTC,CALGTSANNEQFF
TRBV11-2,-,TRBJ2-5,TRBD2,TGTGCCAGCAGCACTAGGGGAGCGGGAGTAGGGGAAGAGACCCAGTACTTC,CASSTRGAGVGEETQYF
TRBV27,once,TRBJ1-2,TRBD1,TGTGCCAGCAGTTCAAGGGACAGGGGGCGATTCGGCTACACCTTC,CASSSRDRGRFGYTF
TRBV7-9,-,TRBJ2-1,-,TGTGCCAGCAGCTTAGGGTGGCTAGCAGGATCCTACAATGAGCAGTTCTTC,CASSLGWLAGSYNEQFF
TRBV10-3,-,TRBJ1-2,-,TGTGCCATCAGTGAGTCGAAGGGGGACTATGGCTACACCTTC,CAISESKGDYGYTF
TRBV2,-,TRBJ2-7,TRBD2,TGTGCCAGCAGTGTCCGCGTACTAGCGGGAGCGGGGGAGCAGTACTTC,CASSVRVLAGAGEQYF
TRBV4-3,-,TRBJ2-3,-,TGCGCCAGCAGCCAAGGACTAGTCACAGATACGCAGTATTTT,CASSQGLVTDTQYF
TRBV3-1/TRBV3-2,few,TRBJ2-1,-,TGTGCCAGCGGCAGAAGCGGATCCTACAATGAGCAGTTCTTC,CASGRSGSYNEQFF
TRBV29-1,-,TRBJ2-1,-,TGCAGCTCCAAAGAGGGATTAACCTACAATGAGCAGTTCTTC,CSSKEGLTYNEQFF
TRBV24-1,-,TRBJ2-1,-,TGTGCCACCAGTGGTGCGGAGGTGGCTGGCTCCTACAATGAGCAGTTCTTC,CATSGAEVAGSYNEQFF
TRBV7-9,-,TRBJ2-7,TRBD1,TGTGCCAGCAGACGGACAGGGAACCACGAGCAGTACTTC,CASRRTGNHEQYF
TRBV27,-,TRBJ2-1,TRBD2,TGTGCCAGCAGGCGGACCGGGACTAGCGACAATGAGCAGTTCTTC,CASRRTGTSDNEQFF
TRBV5-1,-,TRBJ2-5,-,TGCGCCAGCATCCCCTTCCGACGGGAGTCCCAAGAGACCCAGTACTTC,CASIPFRRESQETQYF
TRBV15,few,TRBJ2-6,-,TGTGCCACCAGCACCCTGGGGGCCTCTGGGGCCAACGTCCTGACTTTC,CATSTLGASGANVLTF
TRBV6-5,-,TRBJ2-5,TRBD1,TGTGCCACACTTTACAGGGGGCGCGGAGAGACCCAGTACTTC,CATLYRGRGETQYF
TRBV20-1,-,TRBJ1-5,-,TGCAGTGCTAGTCCCGGGTCGGATCAGCCCCAGCATTTT,CSASPGSDQPQHF
TRBV28,-,TRBJ2-7,-,TGTGCCAGCAGATCCCAGGGTACCCTATACGAGCAGTACTTC,CASRSQGTLYEQYF
TRBV6-1,once,TRBJ2-7,TRBD2,TGTGCCAGCAGTGAGCCCGCCCGGGCGGGGGTCTACGAGCAGTACTTC,CASSEPARAGVYEQYF
TRBV24-1,-,TRBJ1-2,TRBD1,TGTGCCACCAGTGATTTCGGGGGACAGGGGCGCGATGGCTACACCTTC,CATSDFGGQGRDGYTF
TRBV28,-,TRBJ2-5,-,TGTGCCAGCAGTCCCGGGTGGTACCAAGAGACCCAGTACTTC,CASSPGWYQETQYF
TRBV18,-,TRBJ2-5,TRBD1,TGTGCCAGCTCACTCGGGACAGGGAGAGGCCAAGAGACCCAGTACTTC,CASSLGTGRGQETQYF
TRBV29-1,-,TRBJ2-7,TRBD1,TGCAGCGTTCGGGGACAGGGAAAATACGAGCAGTACTTC,CSVRGQGKYEQYF
TRBV23-1,-,TRBJ1-1,TRBD1,TGCGCCAGCAGCCGGGACAGGGGGAGCGACACTGAAGCTTTCTTT,CASSRDRGSDTEAFF
TRBV14,-,TRBJ2-7,TRBD2,TGTGCCAGCAGCCCACTAGCGGGAGAAACCTACGAGCAGTACTTC,CASSPLAGETYEQYF
TRBV9,-,TRBJ1-2,-,TGTGCCAGCAGCCCCCCGCAGGGCTCCCACTATGGCTACACCTTC,CASSPPQGSHYGYTF
TRBV10-2,once,TRBJ1-2,-,TGCGCCAGCAGTGAATTAGAGGGAGGTGGCTACACCTTC,CASSELEGGGYTF
TRBV7-9,-,TRBJ2-7,-,TGTGCCAGCAGCCTAGACAACTACGAGCAGTACTTC,CASSLDNYEQYF
TRBV18,-,TRBJ1-3,-,TGTGCCAGCTCACCAGCGGGAAACACCATATATTTT,CASSPAGNTIYF
TRBV5-4,-,TRBJ2-7,TRBD1,TGTGCCAGCAGCTCATCGGACAGGGGGCTTGACGAGCAGTACTTC,CASSSSDRGLDEQYF
TRBV7-9,once,TRBJ1-6,-,TGTGCCAGCAGCTTGGGGGGTAATTCACCCCTCCACTTT,CASSLGGNSPLHF
TRBV30,-,TRBJ2-7,TRBD2,TGTGCCTGGAGTGTATTTAGGACTAGCGGGATTGGGTACGAGCAGTACTTC,CAWSVFRTSGIGYEQYF
TRBV4-1,-,TRBJ1-5,TRBD1,TGCGCCAGCAGCCAAGGAACAGGGGGAAGCAATCAGCCCCAGCATTTT,CASSQGTGGSNQPQHF
TRBV28,-,TRBJ2-7,-,TGTGCCAGCAGTTTGCACAGTAGCTCCTACGAGCAGTACTTC,CASSLHSSSYEQYF
TRBV28,-,TRBJ1-5,-,TGTGCCAGCAGTTCCCCTCCAGGGAGGGGACGGCAGCCCCAGCATTTT,CASSSPPGRGRQPQHF
TRBV19,-,TRBJ2-3,-,TGTGCCAGTAGTAATGGGGGGTCAGATACGCAGTATTTT,CASSNGGSDTQYF
TRBV6-2/TRBV6-3,-,TRBJ1-5,TRBD1,TGTGCCAGCAGCCAGACAGGGATTAGCAATCAGCCCCAGCATTTT,CASSQTGISNQPQHF
TRBV3-1/TRBV3-2,-,TRBJ2-1,-,TGTGCCAGCAGTCTACTCGCCGATGAGCAGTTCTTC,CASSLLADEQFF
TRBV11-2,-,TRBJ2-1,TRBD1,TGTGCCAGCAGCTTGACAGGGGGCTCCTACAATGAGCAGTTCTTC,CASSLTGGSYNEQFF
TRBV9,-,TRBJ1-2,-,TGTGCCAGCAGCACCGCGGGGGTGGTTAACTATGGCTACACCTTC,CASSTAGVVNYGYTF
TRBV7-9,-,TRBJ1-1,TRBD1,TGTGCCAGCAGCTGGGACAGGGGCGGGCGTGTCACTGAAGCTTTCTTT,CASSWDRGGRVTEAFF
TRBV19,-,TRBJ1-5,TRBD1,TGTGCCAGTAGTGTTTGGACAGGGGTAAATCAGCCCCAGCATTTT,CASSVWTGVNQPQHF
TRBV12-3/TRBV12-4,-,TRBJ2-2,TRBD1,TGTGCCAGCAGACAGGGGAACGGGGAGCTGTTTTTT,CASRQGNGELFF
TRBV12-2,-,TRBJ2-7,-,TGTGCAAGTCGTTTCGGCGGGAGGCCCCTTGACAACGAGCAGTACTTC,CASRFGGRPLDNEQYF
TRBV29-1,once,TRBJ2-3,TRBD1,TGCAGCGCCTACCGGGACAGGGCGGCAGATACGCAGTATTTT,CSAYRDRAADTQYF
TRBV6-5,once,TRBJ1-1,-,TGTGCCAGCACCCGAGCAGGGGCCGGCACTGAAGCTTTCTTT,CASTRAGAGTEAFF
TRBV7-2,-,TRBJ1-2,-,TGTGCCAGCAGCTTAGGTGGAGAGAACTATGGCTACACCTTC,CASSLGGENYGYTF
TRBV6-5,-,TRBJ2-7,-,TGTGCCAGCAACTACGGCGGAGGGGCCCCGAACGAGCAGTACTTC,CASNYGGGAPNEQYF
TRBV27,-,TRBJ1-5,TRBD1,TGTGCCAGCAGTTTAGAAGGGGGCGCCAATCAGCCCCAGCATTTT,CASSLEGGANQPQHF
TRBV29-1,-,TRBJ2-7,TRBD1,TGCAGCGAGCATCCGGGACAGGGGATAGACGAGCAGTACTTC,CSEHPGQGIDEQYF
TRBV19,-,TRBJ2-4,TRBD1,TGTGCCAGTAGTATAGAACAGGGGGCGAGAGCCAAAAACATTCAGTACTTC,CASSIEQGARAKNIQYF
TRBV28,-,TRBJ2-2,TRBD2,TGTGCCAGCAGAACTAGCGACGGGGAGCTGTTTTTT,CASRTSDGELFF
TRBV5-5,-,TRBJ2-7,-,TGTGCCAGCAGCTTGACAGGGACAACCCACGAGCAGTACTTC,CASSLTGTTHEQYF
TRBV6-6,-,TRBJ2-7,TRBD2,TGTGCCAGCAGTTACCTAGCGGGCATTCCCTCCTACGAGCAGTACTTC,CASSYLAGIPSYEQYF